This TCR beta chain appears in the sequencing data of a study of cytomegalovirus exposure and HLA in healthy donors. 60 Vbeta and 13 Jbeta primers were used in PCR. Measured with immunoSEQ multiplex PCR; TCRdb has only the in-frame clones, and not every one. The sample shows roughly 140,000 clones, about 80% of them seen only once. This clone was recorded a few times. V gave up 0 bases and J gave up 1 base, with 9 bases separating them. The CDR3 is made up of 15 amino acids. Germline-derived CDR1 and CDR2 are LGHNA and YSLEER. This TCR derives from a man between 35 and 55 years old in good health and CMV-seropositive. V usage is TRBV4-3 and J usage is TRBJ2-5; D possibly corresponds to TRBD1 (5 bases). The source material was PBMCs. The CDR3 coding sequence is TGCGCCAGCAGCCAAGATCCAGGGCTCCAAGAGACCCAGTACTTC. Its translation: CASSQDPGLQETQYF.